The next 7 T cell receptor beta chains were all read from a single sample in a study of metastatic and nonmetastatic thyroid tumors (TCRdb year 2020). Before undergoing thyroid surgery, none of the patients had been given any kind of treatment. Library construction relied on PCR. This sample was sequenced with an Illumina HiSeq 4000. TCRdb itself trimmed the public reads at Q25 with fastp, ran MiXCR and retained productive beta chains. For this sample there are some 30,000 clones; 10% to 11% appear just once. Clones ranked in the top ten supply roughly a sixth of the sample. The specimen sequenced was blood. The receptors were gathered from a female donor with papillary thyroid cancer or a benign thyroid nodule (not recorded which). Some clones in this sample may be carry-over from other donors' samples.

In its sample, this clone was seen many times. This sample also contains other DNA sequences that code for the same CDR3. The V call is TRBV10-3, the J call TRBJ2-2; D gene unclear. The V end lost 5 bases, the J end lost 4 bases, and 23 bases lay between the germline ends. The V gene's germline CDR1 is ENHRY and CDR2 SYGVKD. The CDR3 covers 18 residues. For the CDR3, the DNA is TGTGCCATCAGTTCCGGGCCTCAAAAACATAGAGGCACCGGGGAGCTGTTTTTT. It codes for CAISSGPQKHRGTGELFF.

This clone was counted many times. The chain couples TRBV11-3 to TRBJ1-2; no reliable D call. CDR1 and CDR2 (germline): SGHNT, YENEEA. V dropped 4 bases and J dropped 4 bases, with 19 bases sitting between them. CDR3 length equals 16 residues. The CDR3 DNA follows: TGTGCCAGCAGCTCCCAAAATGTAGGAGCCCGCTATGGCTACACCTTC. This translates into CASSSQNVGARYGYTF.

This clone was counted ten times or more. The V and J genes are TRBV10-3 and TRBJ2-7; 7 bases align to TRBD2. This CDR3 is 10 amino acids long. Looked up from germline, CDR1 is ENHRY and CDR2 is SYGVKD. Losses at the gene ends were 6 bases for V and 7 bases for J; bases not matched to a gene: 0. The CDR3 spells CAIRGGEQYF. Written as DNA, the CDR3 is TGTGCCATCAGGGGGGGGGAGCAGTACTTC.

This clone has a count of ten or more. The V and J genes are TRBV10-3 and TRBJ1-1; D call uncertain. The CDR3 is 15 residues long. V lost 6 bases to trimming and J lost 5 bases, with 19 bases between them. Germline V CDR1 and CDR2: ENHRY, SYGVKD. The chain's CDR3 is CAIRKNDDSVTEAFF. In DNA form, the CDR3 reads TGTGCCATCAGAAAAAATGATGATTCTGTAACTGAAGCTTTCTTT.

This clone was recorded at least ten times. The chain combines TRBV2 with TRBJ2-7; 8 nucleotides agree with TRBD1. The CDR3 is made up of 14 amino acids. Germline values: CDR1 SNHLY, CDR2 FYNNEI. Trimming took 3 bases from V and 4 from J; bases not matched to a gene: 5. CDR3 sequence reads: CASSDLRGRYEQYF. CDR3 sequence (DNA): TGTGCCAGCAGTGACCTCAGGGGGCGGTACGAGCAGTACTTC.

At least ten counts were recorded for this clone. In DNA form, the CDR3 reads TGTGCCAGCACCGGGGCCATCCCCCCGTACGAGCAGTACTTC. This sequence encodes CASTGAIPPYEQYF. This chain joins TRBV28 and TRBJ2-7; the D call may be TRBD1 or TRBD2 (5 bases each). The V end was cut by 7 bases, the J end by 4 bases, with 17 bases between. The germline V gene encodes CDR1 MDHEN and CDR2 SYDVKM. The CDR3 spans 14 residues.

This clone came up many times. V and J are TRBV19 and TRBJ2-5, with 10 positions matching TRBD1. The CDR3 length is 16 residues. Germline V gives CDR1 LNHDA, CDR2 SQIVND (reference sequence). Trimming at V came to 6 bases and at J to 5 bases, leaving 12 bases not matched to a gene. CDR3 DNA sequence: TGTGCCAGTAGGGCGGAGGGGGGACAGGGGCTGGAGACCCAGTACTTC. Its translation is CASRAEGGQGLETQYF.